This TCR beta chain was observed in a study of blood T cells in healthy people across ages. Study-wide results and caveats: Versus aged donors, long-lived donors had higher diversity and more naive CD4+ cells.

This clonotype was seen a handful of times. Its specificity is not known. Next came a second PCR, run for 7 to 11 cycles, which used a sample-barcoded 5' primer along with a J-beta primer mix. Each cDNA molecule carried a tag from a template-switch adaptor that contained 12 random nucleotides. Every sample gave at least 2.5 million paired-end reads containing CDR3. TCRdb analysed the 5' RACE reads with MiXCR anew, one entry per CDR3 protein. The sample has over 1,200,000 distinct CDR3 sequences, approximately 59% seen once; the top ten hold over 6.5%. Sequencing was performed on blood. The TCR originated in a young man in good health.

CDR3 sequence: CASSLVTGTNSPLHF. The CDR3 region has the DNA TGTGCCAGCAGCCTAGTGACGGGAACAAATTCACCCCTCCACTTT. V gene TRBV28 combines with J gene TRBJ1-6, with D hard to call. This CDR3 contains 15 residues. The ends were cut back, 6 bases at V and 7 bases at J, with 16 bases in the middle. CDR1 MDHEN and CDR2 SYDVKM come from the germline V gene.